This TCR beta chain was sequenced in a study of CD8+CD57+ T cells in acquired aplastic anemia. Looking at the study overall: Roughly 3.2 ug was the average amount of DNA from sorted CD4+ and CD8+ cells. Healthy CD8+ samples averaged around 10 million reads.

Genomic DNA constituted the template upon which TCR beta VDJ and CDR3 profiling was performed. TCRdb reprocessed the reads via MiXCR and lists one record per CDR3 protein. The table includes some 410,000 distinct CDR3 sequences, 65% to 80% detected once. The CDR3 contains 15 residues. CDR1 SGHTA and CDR2 FQGNSA come from the germline V gene. J gave up 6 bases and V 5 bases, and 9 bases lay outside the gene matches. This rearrangement joins TRBV7-2 to TRBJ2-3, with 9 bases identical to TRBD2. This TCR came from a human donor in good health, serving as a control. Sequencing was carried out using sorted CD4+, CD8+, or CD8+CD57+ T cells (not recorded which) from PBMCs. As DNA, the CDR3 is TGTGCCAGCAGCCAAGTTAGCGGGGGTTGGGATACGCAGTATTTT. Translated: CASSQVSGGWDTQYF.